The subject of this entry is one T cell receptor beta chain. The data were obtained in a study of shared clonotypes between healthy human individuals. Method: immunoSEQ multiplex PCR; TCRdb's copy keeps in-frame clones and lacks some. The sample yields almost 700,000 clones, approximately 90% seen once. V lost 4 bases, J lost 7 bases, and 12 bases lay in between. The CDR3 has 13 amino acids. Germline CDR1 is SGDLS and CDR2 is YYNGEE. CD45RO-negative, CCR7-selected cells formed the naive CD8 fraction, which excluded terminally differentiated effector memory CD45RA+ cells. The origin of this receptor is a man younger than 40 in good health. Sequencing was carried out using naive CD8+ T cells sorted from blood. V gene TRBV9 combines with J gene TRBJ2-1, with D perhaps TRBD2 (5 bases). CDR3 DNA sequence: TGTGCCAGCAGCCAAGCCAGCGGTAATGAGCAGTTCTTC. As protein: CASSQASGNEQFF.